Listed below are T cell receptor beta chains from one sample, sequenced in a study of regulatory T cells in long-lasting Graves disease. TCRdb recomputed calls from the multiplex PCR reads with MiXCR, one row per CDR3 protein. There are 300,000 to 350,000 distinct CDR3 sequences in the sample; around a fifth occur only once, and over 25% lies in the top ten. Sequences were derived from peripheral blood mononuclear cells (PBMCs), sampled when the disease was refractory, from a patient treated with antithyroid drugs. These receptors were collected from a female donor with Graves disease. The CDR3 runs from the conserved cysteine through the conserved F or W. Only some rows state a clone size, as once, few, many or a class for expanded clones.

cdr3_aa: CASSSGGAGRETQYF; j_call: TRBJ2-5; clone_size: many; v_call: TRBV18
cdr3_aa: CASSLLLGTANSPLHF; j_call: TRBJ1-6; clone_size: many; v_call: TRBV6-2/TRBV6-3
cdr3_aa: CASSQDGEGGYTF; j_call: TRBJ1-2; clone_size: few; v_call: TRBV4-3
cdr3_aa: CASTIDVDTEAFF; j_call: TRBJ1-1; clone_size: few; v_call: TRBV5-1
cdr3_aa: CASSSPYETQYF; j_call: TRBJ2-5; clone_size: many; v_call: TRBV7-2
cdr3_aa: CATRRDYSYEQYF; j_call: TRBJ2-7; clone_size: many; v_call: TRBV6-1
cdr3_aa: CASNNPGLAYNEQFF; j_call: TRBJ2-1; clone_size: .; v_call: TRBV12-3/TRBV12-4
cdr3_aa: CSASGPSNQPQHF; j_call: TRBJ1-5; clone_size: many; v_call: TRBV20-1
cdr3_aa: CAGKDRVGGAQYF; j_call: TRBJ2-5; clone_size: many; v_call: TRBV28
cdr3_aa: CASSYGGPSPLHF; j_call: TRBJ1-6; clone_size: .; v_call: TRBV6-5
cdr3_aa: CAWRPRLSFSGANVLTF; j_call: TRBJ2-6; clone_size: many; v_call: TRBV30
cdr3_aa: CASTVYTEALF; j_call: TRBJ1-1; clone_size: .; v_call: TRBV12-3/TRBV12-4
cdr3_aa: CASSRLPFRGRFQETQYF; j_call: TRBJ2-5; clone_size: many; v_call: TRBV6-1